This paragraph reports one TCR beta chain. Its antigen is as yet unknown. Despite likely unrecorded immune exposures, the donors were nominally healthy at the time of sampling. CDR3 length: 13 residues. V trimming: 5 bases; J trimming: 4 bases; junction bases outside the gene matches: 2. In germline, CDR1 is LNHDA, CDR2 SQIVND (reference sequence). PCR was performed using 60 Vbeta and 13 Jbeta primers. Repertoires were generated with immunoSEQ multiplex PCR, while TCRdb's copy carries only in-frame clones and drops some. Among fewer than 140,000 clones listed, 75% were seen once. These data come from a study of cytomegalovirus exposure and HLA in healthy donors. Study outcomes and limitations: The study designated over 150 TCR beta chains cytomegalovirus-associated.

The gene calls are TRBV19 and TRBJ2-3, with TRBD1 matching over 8 bases. Sequences were obtained from PBMCs. This sequence originates from a man aged 35 to 55 in good health and CMV-seronegative. Here the CDR3 DNA reads TGTGCCAGTAGTCCGGACAGGGCAGATACGCAGTATTTT. This translates into CASSPDRADTQYF.